The rows below give T cell receptor beta chains drawn from one sample of a study of shared clonotypes between healthy human individuals. Produced via immunoSEQ multiplex PCR; TCRdb's table is partial and in-frame only. The data hold about 800,000 clones, with around 96% observed a single time. The sequenced sample consisted of naive CD8+ T cells sorted from blood. Source of these receptors: a man aged 25 to 45 in good health. Each CDR3 is given without its conserved first and last residue.

v_gene: TRBV18
CDR3aa: ASSRRDRDHEQY

v_gene: TRBV5-1
CDR3aa: ASSMIDWAETQY

v_gene: TRBV4-2
CDR3aa: ASRLRLGQVTEDGEKLF

v_gene: TRBV7-9
CDR3aa: ASSLVPTGVGDTQY

v_gene: TRBV7-8
CDR3aa: ASSAGLAGVETQY

v_gene: TRBV30
CDR3aa: AWSYQERLNTEAF

v_gene: TRBV7-8
CDR3aa: ASSPGGSEQY

v_gene: TRBV7-5
CDR3aa: VRSLVGYT

v_gene: TRBV18
CDR3aa: ASSPGTGPGVEQF

v_gene: TRBV7-8
CDR3aa: ASSSQTNTQY

v_gene: TRBV7-6
CDR3aa: ASSLSGQGGTEAF

v_gene: TRBV27
CDR3aa: ASFISTFTDTQY

v_gene: TRBV23-1
CDR3aa: ASSQAGTNPRIYNEQF

v_gene: TRBV5-6
CDR3aa: ASSLGGYTDTQY

v_gene: TRBV6-1
CDR3aa: ASNSGQPNTGELF

v_gene: TRBV28
CDR3aa: ASTPTGLGDTQY

v_gene: TRBV9
CDR3aa: ASSVFSWAGELF

v_gene: TRBV11-1
CDR3aa: ASKWTSGSQETQY

v_gene: TRBV4-1
CDR3aa: ASSQGEGSGSIKY

v_gene: TRBV15
CDR3aa: ATSRDLGGGRETQY

v_gene: TRBV28
CDR3aa: ASSSTWTSGNYEQY

v_gene: TRBV5-1
CDR3aa: ASKISGRETTDTQY

v_gene: TRBV6-5
CDR3aa: ASSLEWSETQY

v_gene: TRBV7-9
CDR3aa: ASSLAGQIQH

v_gene: TRBV6-6
CDR3aa: ASRQGVGTEAF

v_gene: TRBV6-6
CDR3aa: ASSSDRVNEQF

v_gene: TRBV7-6
CDR3aa: ASSLRQASTEAF

v_gene: TRBV27
CDR3aa: ASSFKAGWANYEQY

v_gene: TRBV28
CDR3aa: ASSFRGPANEQF